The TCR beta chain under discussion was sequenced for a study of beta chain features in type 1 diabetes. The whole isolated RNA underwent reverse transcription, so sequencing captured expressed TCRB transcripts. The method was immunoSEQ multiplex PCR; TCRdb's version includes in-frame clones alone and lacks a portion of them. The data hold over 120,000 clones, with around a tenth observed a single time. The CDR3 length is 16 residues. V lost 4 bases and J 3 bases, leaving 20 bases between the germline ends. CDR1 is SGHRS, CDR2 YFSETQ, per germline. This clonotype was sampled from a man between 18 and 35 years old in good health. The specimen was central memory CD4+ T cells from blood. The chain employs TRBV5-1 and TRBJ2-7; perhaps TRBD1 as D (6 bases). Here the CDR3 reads CASSLGWPGDFYEQYF. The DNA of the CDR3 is TGCGCCAGCAGCCTTGGTTGGCCAGGGGATTTCTACGAGCAGTACTTC.